The 8 T cell receptor beta chains presented below share a single source sample, sequenced in a study of blood T cell repertoires in COVID-19. Profiling relied on immunoSEQ multiplex PCR, and the TCRdb table lists in-frame clones only, not all of them. Here the sample spans approximately 280,000 clones, 85% being singletons. The sequenced sample consisted of peripheral blood. The receptor set was obtained from a man aged 50-59 years with active or convalescent COVID-19.

The chain couples TRBV5-8 to TRBJ1-2; tentative D call: TRBD1 (5 bases). There are 13 residues in the CDR3. Trimming shortened V by 3 bases and J by 4 bases, and 10 bases separated the two germline ends. From germline, CDR1 is SGHTS and CDR2 YDEGEE. CDR3 DNA sequence: TGTGCCAGCAGCTCCCCCCAGGGCTATGGCTACACCTTC. Encoded protein: CASSSPQGYGYTF.

V and J are TRBV19 and TRBJ2-3, with TRBD1 as a possible D gene (5 bases). Germline assignment: CDR1 LNHDA and CDR2 SQIVND (reference sequence). Trimming left V 4 bases short and J 2 bases short, with 10 bases between. The CDR3 runs 14 residues. CDR3 loop: CASSTLTDTDTQYF. CDR3 in DNA: TGTGCCAGTAGTACATTGACAGACACAGATACGCAGTATTTT.

The V and J genes are TRBV7-8 and TRBJ1-2; D gene uncertain. The CDR3 runs to 13 residues. Germline values: CDR1 SGHVS, CDR2 FQNEAQ. V was pared by 0 bases and J by 8 bases, with 10 bases between. The CDR3 DNA reads TGTGCCAGCAGCTTAGCCCGCACGGGGGGCTACACCTTC. This gives the protein CASSLARTGGYTF.

The chain is built from TRBV18 and TRBJ2-5, with a tentative D call TRBD2 (5 bases). Germline loops: CDR1 KGHSH, CDR2 LQKENI. The CDR3 consists of 15 residues. V lost 1 base to trimming and J lost 0 bases, with 9 bases between them. DNA for the CDR3: TGTGCCAGCTCACCACAGCGGACCGACCAAGAGACCCAGTACTTC. This encodes CASSPQRTDQETQYF.

The J gene is TRBJ2-7, the V gene TRBV19; 11 positions match TRBD2. Germline V lookup: CDR1 LNHDA, CDR2 SQIVND (reference sequence). The CDR3 has 15 residues. V trimming: 5 bases; J trimming: 4 bases; junction bases outside the gene matches: 7. The CDR3 DNA sequence: TGTGCCAGTAGTTACTCCGGGACTAGCGGTTACGAGCAGTACTTC. Translation: CASSYSGTSGYEQYF.

The chain joins TRBV7-9 to TRBJ1-4; D not resolved. The CDR3 loop spans 15 amino acids. From germline, CDR1 is SEHNR and CDR2 FQNEAQ (reference sequence). Between the trimmed V and J ends, which lost 3 bases and 0 bases, there was a span of 8 bases. CDR3 in amino acids: CASSLRVATNEKLFF. The CDR3 DNA sequence: TGTGCCAGCAGCTTGAGGGTTGCAACTAATGAAAAACTGTTTTTT. Drawing the rest from reference TRBV7-9 and TRBJ1-4, the complete variable domain is DTGVSQNPRHKITKRGQNVTFRCDPISEHNRLYWYRQTLGQGPEFLTYFQNEAQLEKSRLLSDRFSAERPKGSFSTLEIQRTEQGDSAMYLCASSLRVATNEKLFFGSGTQLSVL.

The rearrangement links TRBV5-1 to TRBJ2-6; 11 bases are a match to TRBD1. Germline V lookup: CDR1 SGHRS, CDR2 YFSETQ. J was trimmed by 0 bases and V by 5 bases; bases with no gene match: 1. The CDR3 length is 16 residues. In DNA form, the CDR3 reads TGCGCCAGCAGGGGGACAGGGGGCTCTGGGGCCAACGTCCTGACTTTC. It codes for CASRGTGGSGANVLTF.

A note on this clone: Other DNA sequences in the same sample also yield this CDR3. The J gene is TRBJ2-7, the V gene TRBV30, with TRBD2 matching 9 bases. CDR3 length equals 15 residues. V shed 0 bases, J shed 2 bases, and the junction held 5 bases outside the gene matches. The germline V gene encodes CDR1 GTSNPN and CDR2 SVGIG (reference sequence). CDR3 protein: CAWSVPGLATYEQYF. DNA for the CDR3: TGTGCCTGGAGTGTACCCGGACTAGCGACCTACGAGCAGTACTTC.